This T cell receptor (beta chain) was identified in a study of response to subunit inactivated influenza vaccine. Whole-study results and caveats: Each seasonal influenza vaccination recruits few new T cells, the authors suggested.

The CDR3 has 13 amino acids. V was shortened by 5 bases and J by 6 bases, with 10 bases between the two germline ends. CDR1 and CDR2 (germline): MNHEY, SMNVEV (reference sequence). TCRdb passed the RT-PCR reads through MiXCR, listing each CDR3 protein once. The sample includes around 540,000 distinct CDR3 sequences, about an eighth of them seen just once. This clonotype was recorded a few times. The target antigen is unknown. The TCR was taken from a man aged 50-59 years who received an inactivated influenza vaccine. The chain is built from TRBV27 and TRBJ2-2, with D unresolved. Material: PBMCs from blood, obtained on the day of vaccination. The CDR3 loop is CASSPQFAGELFF. Here the CDR3 DNA reads TGTGCCAGCAGTCCCCAGTTCGCCGGGGAGCTGTTTTTT.